A selection of T cell receptor beta chains follows, all from one sample in a study of CD8 T cells in ankylosing spondylitis. From the 5' RACE reads, TCRdb called clonotypes with MiXCR, one entry per CDR3 protein. The profile shows 300,000 to 400,000 distinct CDR3 sequences, about a fifth of them singletons. Sample: blood, either unsorted or a sorted T cell fraction (not recorded which). The receptors stem from a male donor with ankylosing spondylitis. Each CDR3 is given with its conserved first and last residue. Each record gives: V gene, CDR3 protein.

TRBV4-2,CASSQDFLSGEQFF
TRBV19,CASSRDRAGMGYNEQFF
TRBV25-1,CASRPTSGRYNEQFF
TRBV4-2,CASSQDWASGSQETQYF
TRBV6-1,CASSISQDNQPQHF
TRBV12-3/TRBV12-4,CASSFGASGGGEETQYF
TRBV10-3,CATGDSGRGQETQYF
TRBV29-1,CSVFTSGTASYNEQFF
TRBV24-1,CATSSLNQPQHF
TRBV2,CASRGQGPEETEAFF
TRBV6-1,CASSGQLEAQPQHF
TRBV7-8,CASSPPLRTSGRNEQFF
TRBV20-1,CSAKSGTGITGELFF
TRBV2,CASSWEWSGANVLTF
TRBV29-1,CSGNRVMGQETQYF
TRBV5-6,CASSLAQGRSSYTF
TRBV7-8,CASSGQAITTNEKLFF
TRBV3-1,CASSSAGGEQFF
TRBV25-1,CASSVNGPYEQYF
TRBV9,CASSVVGQRNEQFF
TRBV7-9,CASSPRRGEEKLFF
TRBV5-8,CASSLGALVSNQPQHF
TRBV5-1,CASSVYRGSQETQYF
TRBV7-9,CASSLGGIPNQPQHF
TRBV12-3/TRBV12-4,CASSFGYNSPLHF
TRBV28,CASRPGQGYQPQHF
TRBV20-1,CSARGGDYPDTQYF
TRBV12-5,CASGLIAGQGINEQFF
TRBV5-1,CASSIDGTYNEQFF
TRBV5-1,CASSFTPSGDNEQFF
TRBV7-2,CASSRQTLLRGWNTIYF
TRBV28,CASSNLAVGQETQYF
TRBV28,CASAQGGVSYNEQFF
TRBV7-8,CASSLESGATYEQYF
TRBV28,CASSFFGGGNQPQHF
TRBV20-1,CSANGGTNTGELFF
TRBV2,CASSVQGGSTEAFF
TRBV20-1,CSAGGLAGGPDEQFF
TRBV4-1,CASSLRVRNRVTGELFF
TRBV2,CASSVSQTTNEKLFF
TRBV20-1,CSAGSLAGASTDTQYF
TRBV6-1,CASSEASGRGTDTQYF
TRBV10-3,CAIRGAGVSNQPQHF
TRBV5-1,CASSTRATNYEQYF
TRBV20-1,CSASPGLRSYEQYF
TRBV5-1,CASSLGRWMSEKLFF
TRBV7-2,CASSFSGGPAYEQYF
TRBV20-1,CSARSLAGVNTQYF
TRBV29-1,CSVGGRGLSGEQYF
TRBV7-3,CASARREGHTDTQYF
TRBV14,CASSQVRQNSPLHF
TRBV7-9,CASSVDRAPGDEKLFF
TRBV4-1,CASSQAGEETQYF